The 24 T cell receptor beta chains given below trace back to one sample, sequenced in a study of blood T cells in healthy people across ages. Then a second PCR, running about 7 to 11 cycles, was carried out with a sample-barcoded 5' primer and a J-beta primer mix. Via MiXCR, TCRdb re-called the 5' RACE reads, giving one row per CDR3 protein. The data contain 780,000 or so distinct CDR3 sequences, around three fifths of them singletons. Specimen: blood. Receptors were obtained from a man aged 40-50 years in good health.

The chain employs TRBV7-9 and TRBJ2-1, with 12 bases matching TRBD2. V shed 11 bases and J 0 bases; nucleotides not matched to a gene: 5. The length of the CDR3 is 15 residues. The germline V gene has CDR1 SEHNR and CDR2 FQNEAQ (reference sequence). DNA for the CDR3: TGTGCCGGCCGACTAGCGGGAGCCTCCTACAATGAGCAGTTCTTC. This translates into CAGRLAGASYNEQFF.

This rearrangement joins TRBV20-1 to TRBJ2-3, with TRBD1 matching over 7 bases. CDR1 DFQATT and CDR2 SNEGSKA come from the germline V gene (reference sequence). The CDR3 has 16 amino acids. The V segment lost 1 base and the J segment 6 bases; nucleotides outside the gene matches: 13. The CDR3 region has the DNA TGCAGTGCTAGAGTCTTGCCCGGGACAGTGGGGGATACGCAGTATTTT. This gives the protein CSARVLPGTVGDTQYF.

J is TRBJ2-1 and V is TRBV6-2 or TRBV6-3; 7 bases match TRBD2. V lost 4 bases, J lost 9 bases, and 12 bases stayed unmatched. This CDR3 region has 15 residues. Germline V gives CDR1 MNHEY, CDR2 SVGEGT. CDR3 loop: CASSSPAGVGFEQFF. The CDR3 region has the DNA TGTGCCAGCAGTTCGCCCGCGGGAGTCGGGTTTGAGCAGTTCTTC.

The chain combines TRBV6-1 with TRBJ1-2; TRBD1 aligns across 7 bases. The germline gives CDR1 MNHNS, CDR2 SASEGT. J gave up 3 bases and V 0 bases, and 7 bases lay outside the gene matches. This CDR3 comprises 16 residues. The CDR3 reads CASSEAIGQAYYGYTF. In DNA form, the CDR3 reads TGTGCCAGCAGTGAAGCTATAGGACAGGCTTACTATGGCTACACCTTC.

The J gene is TRBJ2-5, the V gene TRBV6-1; TRBD2 aligns across 14 bases. CDR1 and CDR2 (germline): MNHNS, SASEGT. V shed 5 bases, J shed 5 bases, and the junction held 13 bases outside the gene matches. This CDR3 has 18 residues. The CDR3 here is CASSLPLGLAGGGETQYF. Written as DNA, the CDR3 is TGTGCCAGCAGTCTCCCCCTCGGACTAGCGGGGGGTGGGGAGACCCAGTACTTC.

The chain has TRBV2 and TRBJ1-2; unclear D gene. Trimming shortened V by 5 bases and J by 7 bases, and 11 bases separated the two germline ends. Per germline, CDR1 SNHLY and CDR2 FYNNEI. This CDR3 has 12 residues. CDR3 residues: CASSFGPIGYTF. The CDR3 region has the DNA TGTGCCAGCAGTTTTGGACCAATTGGCTACACCTTC.

This chain joins TRBV7-2 and TRBJ2-6; D gene ambiguous. V was trimmed by 1 base and J by 2 bases, leaving 9 bases between them. This CDR3 has 16 amino acids. CDR1 and CDR2 (germline): SGHTA, FQGNSA. The chain's CDR3 is CASSLVESPGANVLTF. Written as DNA, the CDR3 is TGTGCCAGCAGCTTAGTAGAGAGTCCTGGGGCCAACGTCCTGACTTTC. Drawing the rest from reference TRBV7-2 and TRBJ2-6, the complete variable domain is GAGVSQSPSNKVTEKGKDVELRCDPISGHTALYWYRQSLGQGLEFLIYFQGNSAPDKSGLPSDRFSAERTGGSVSTLTIQRTQQEDSAVYLCASSLVESPGANVLTFGAGSRLTVL.

This sequence joins TRBV7-2 and TRBJ1-2, with 7 bases identical to TRBD1. V shed 3 bases and J 7 bases; nucleotides not matched to a gene: 8. Germline loops: CDR1 SGHTA, CDR2 FQGNSA. There are 14 residues in the CDR3. In DNA, the CDR3 is TGTGCCAGCAGCTTTGACAGGGAGTATGGTGGCTACACCTTC. Amino acids: CASSFDREYGGYTF. Combining the CDR3 with reference TRBV7-2 and TRBJ1-2 gives the whole variable domain GAGVSQSPSNKVTEKGKDVELRCDPISGHTALYWYRQSLGQGLEFLIYFQGNSAPDKSGLPSDRFSAERTGGSVSTLTIQRTQQEDSAVYLCASSFDREYGGYTFGSGTRLTVV.

This clonotype showed up just a few times. The chain combines TRBV7-9 with TRBJ1-1; D is undetermined. The germline CDR1 and CDR2 sequences are SEHNR and FQNEAQ (reference sequence). CDR3 length: 13 residues. The V and J ends lost 6 bases and 1 base respectively, with 9 bases between them. CDR3 residues: CASSSTWNTEAFF. CDR3 bases: TGTGCCAGCAGTTCAACTTGGAACACTGAAGCTTTCTTT.

This sequence joins TRBV18 and TRBJ2-1, with no clear D. The DNA end is more similar to TRBJ2-7, so the J call may be wrong. The length of the CDR3 is 15 residues. Looked up from germline, CDR1 is KGHSH and CDR2 is LQKENI. CDR3 in amino acids: CASSPPLSTYNEQYF. As DNA, the CDR3 is TGTGCCAGCTCACCACCGTTGAGTACCTACAATGAGCAGTACTTC.

V and J are TRBV19 and TRBJ2-5; D gene unclear. CDR3 length: 15 amino acids. In germline, CDR1 is LNHDA, CDR2 SQIVND (reference sequence). V shed 1 base and J shed 10 bases, with 19 bases lying between them. CDR3 region: CASSIGRYAGECQYF. The CDR3, as DNA: TGTGCCAGTAGTATAGGCCGATACGCCGGAGAGTGCCAGTACTTC.

A single count supports this clonotype. This rearrangement joins TRBV20-1 to TRBJ2-5, with TRBD2 matching 8 bases. TRBJ2-7 explains the end of the DNA better; the J call may be wrong. Germline-derived CDR1 and CDR2 are DFQATT and SNEGSKA (reference sequence). The CDR3 is made up of 13 amino acids. CDR3 DNA sequence: TGCAGTGCTCCAGCGGGAGTCCGCAACGAGCAGTACTTC. Translation gives CSAPAGVRNEQYF.

This clonotype has just a few counts. The genes are TRBV4-3 and TRBJ2-3; 7 bases match TRBD2. The germline V gene encodes CDR1 LGHNA and CDR2 YSLEER. This CDR3 comprises 16 residues. The trim removed 3 bases at V and 2 bases at J, leaving 8 bases unmatched. CDR3 sequence: CASSQETSLSTDTQYF. The CDR3 bases are TGCGCCAGCAGCCAGGAGACTAGCTTATCCACAGATACGCAGTATTTT.

This clonotype was counted only a few times. The gene calls are TRBV29-1 and TRBJ2-5; no reliable D call. The germline CDR1 and CDR2 sequences are SQVTM and ANQGSEA. This CDR3 has 15 amino acids. Between the trimmed V and J ends, which lost 4 bases and 4 bases, there was a span of 19 bases. CDR3 bases: TGCAGCGTTGTTAGCCTTCCGCCTCGGAGAGAGACCCAGTACTTC. This encodes CSVVSLPPRRETQYF.

The CDR3, as DNA: TGTGCCAGCTCACCACCGTTTTTCAGCGGGACAGAGGAGGACGATGAGCAGTTCTTC. Amino acid sequence: CASSPPFFSGTEEDDEQFF. V gene TRBV18 combines with J gene TRBJ2-1, with D perhaps being TRBD1 or TRBD2 (7 bases each). V lost 0 bases, J lost 8 bases, and 26 bases lay in between. This CDR3 comprises 19 residues. CDR1 is KGHSH, CDR2 LQKENI, per germline. The variable domain in full, with the rest retrieved from reference TRBV18 and TRBJ2-1, is NAGVMQNPRHLVRRRGQEARLRCSPMKGHSHVYWYRQLPEEGLKFMVYLQKENIIDESGMPKERFSAEFPKEGPSILRIQQVVRGDSAAYFCASSPPFFSGTEEDDEQFFGPGTRLTVL.

The chain is built from TRBV27 and TRBJ2-6; unclear D gene. CDR1 is MNHEY, CDR2 SMNVEV, per germline (reference sequence). The V gene lost 4 bases and the J gene lost 0 bases, with 13 bases spanning the gap. This CDR3 has 17 residues. As DNA, the CDR3 is TGTGCCAGCAGTTCTGCCAGGTCAATCTCTGGGGCCAACGTCCTGACTTTC. It is translated as CASSSARSISGANVLTF.

The CDR3: CASSWTGGRNEQFF. CDR3 nucleotide sequence: TGTGCCAGCAGCTGGACAGGGGGGAGGAATGAGCAGTTCTTC. J is TRBJ2-1 and V is TRBV7-2, with TRBD1 matching over 10 bases. CDR3 length: 14 residues. Germline V gives CDR1 SGHTA, CDR2 FQGNSA. V was clipped by 4 bases and J by 7 bases; unmatched bases: 4.

V and J are TRBV7-2 and TRBJ2-3; 9 nucleotides line up with TRBD1. V dropped 8 bases and J dropped 5; count of bases not matched to a gene: 11. CDR1 is SGHTA and CDR2 is FQGNSA in the germline V gene. The CDR3 has 15 amino acids. The DNA of the CDR3 is TGTGCCAGCTTAGGCGCGGGACAGGGAATAGATACGCAGTATTTT. Amino acids: CASLGAGQGIDTQYF.

This rearrangement joins TRBV4-2 to TRBJ1-2; 8 bases agree with TRBD1. The germline gives CDR1 LGHNA, CDR2 YNFKEQ. V shed 3 bases, J shed 3 bases, and the junction held 15 bases outside the gene matches. CDR3 length: 18 amino acids. The CDR3 bases are TGTGCCAGCAGCCACCATGGAAAAGACAGGGGCCGGGACTATGGCTACACCTTC. It codes for CASSHHGKDRGRDYGYTF.

About this clonotype: The junction departs from germline at one end; a sequencing error may be responsible. This chain uses TRBV7-2 with TRBJ2-7, with D unresolved. The CDR3 length is 14 residues. Germline-derived CDR1 and CDR2 are SGHTA and FQGNSA. The CDR3 DNA reads as TGTGCCAGCAGCTTAGCGCCGTTTACCTACGCGCAGTACTTC. This encodes CASSLAPFTYAQYF.

The genes are TRBV6-2 or TRBV6-3 and TRBJ2-5; no clear D. The germline CDR1 and CDR2 sequences are MNHEY and SVGEGT. The ends were cut back, 7 bases at V and 5 bases at J, with 23 bases in the middle. The CDR3 runs to 16 residues. This chain's CDR3 is CASTKQDPRFGETQYF. The CDR3 DNA sequence: TGTGCCAGCACCAAACAAGATCCACGGTTCGGGGAGACCCAGTACTTC.

This clonotype was picked up a small number of times. V is TRBV5-1 and J is TRBJ2-5, with unresolved D. The length of the CDR3 is 12 residues. The ends were cut back, 0 bases at V and 11 bases at J, with 11 bases in the middle. Germline values: CDR1 SGHRS, CDR2 YFSETQ. CDR3 in amino acids: CASSLGVEEQYF. In DNA form, the CDR3 reads TGCGCCAGCAGCTTGGGGGTCGAAGAGCAGTACTTC.

J is TRBJ1-2 and V is TRBV7-9; D is unclear. CDR1 is SEHNR and CDR2 is FQNEAQ in the germline V gene (reference sequence). The CDR3 contains 14 residues. V was clipped by 4 bases and J by 2 bases, with 11 bases between them. Written as DNA, the CDR3 is TGTGCCAGCAGCTCGACAACCGGCAACTATGGCTACACCTTC. Translating it yields CASSSTTGNYGYTF. Full variable domain (missing parts from reference TRBV7-9 and TRBJ1-2): DTGVSQNPRHKITKRGQNVTFRCDPISEHNRLYWYRQTLGQGPEFLTYFQNEAQLEKSRLLSDRFSAERPKGSFSTLEIQRTEQGDSAMYLCASSSTTGNYGYTFGSGTRLTVV.

This clonotype appeared a few times. This chain uses TRBV5-1 with TRBJ2-7, with TRBD1 as a possible D gene (6 bases). The length of the CDR3 is 17 residues. Germline V lookup: CDR1 SGHRS, CDR2 YFSETQ. V was shortened by 0 bases and J by 5 bases, with 21 bases between the two germline ends. The CDR3 protein is CASSLGTEDGRSNEQYF. CDR3 in DNA: TGCGCCAGCAGCTTGGGGACAGAAGACGGTCGCTCAAACGAGCAGTACTTC.